This passage covers 18 T cell receptor beta chains from one sample sequenced in a study of T cell responses to AZD1222 COVID-19 vaccine. Measured with immunoSEQ multiplex PCR; TCRdb has only the in-frame clones, and not every one. The table includes tens of thousands of clones, over 75% detected once. Sequenced material: peripheral blood, taken 28 days after the second AZD1222 dose. All receptors come from an adult who received the AZD1222 COVID-19 vaccine.

The V gene is TRBV28, the J gene TRBJ2-1; 7 bases match TRBD1. V gave up 3 bases and J gave up 2 bases; unmatched junction bases: 4. The V gene's germline CDR1 is MDHEN and CDR2 SYDVKM. The CDR3 spans 15 residues. The CDR3 is CASSLTGNPYNEQFF. The CDR3 DNA sequence: TGTGCCAGCAGTTTGACAGGGAACCCCTACAATGAGCAGTTCTTC.

The chain is built from TRBV11-2 and TRBJ1-5; D remains ambiguous. This CDR3 contains 13 residues. V was cut by 4 bases and J by 4 bases, with 8 bases left in between. Per germline, CDR1 SGHAT and CDR2 FQNNGV. CDR3 DNA: TGTGCCAGCAGCTCGGCCAGAAATCAGCCCCAGCATTTT. Protein: CASSSARNQPQHF.

The rearrangement joins TRBV29-1 to TRBJ2-3; 7 bases map to TRBD2. CDR1 is SQVTM and CDR2 is ANQGSEA in the germline V gene. The CDR3 length is 10 residues. J gave up 10 bases and V 7 bases, and 5 bases lay outside the gene matches. CDR3 sequence reads: CSGSGEAQYF. The CDR3 DNA sequence: TGCAGCGGAAGCGGGGAAGCGCAGTATTTT.

The gene calls are TRBV20-1 and TRBJ1-5, with TRBD1 matching over 7 bases. Per germline, CDR1 DFQATT and CDR2 SNEGSKA (reference sequence). The CDR3 has 18 amino acids. Trimming cost V 3 bases and J 0 bases; bases outside gene matches: 14. CDR3 amino acids: CSASLAGGTFYSNQPQHF. Here the CDR3 DNA reads TGCAGTGCTAGTTTGGCAGGGGGAACATTTTATAGCAATCAGCCCCAGCATTTT.

As for this clone: A junction boundary mismatches the germline segment, possibly from a read error. CDR3 sequence reads: CAMKKAIPNHRGAVF. DNA for the CDR3: TGTGCCATGAAGAAAGCAATACCGAATCACCGGGGAGCTGTTTTT. The gene calls are TRBV10-3 and TRBJ2-2, with TRBD2 as a possible D gene (5 bases). The germline gives CDR1 ENHRY, CDR2 SYGVKD. The CDR3 runs 15 residues.

This clone has only one observation. V is TRBV7-2 and J is TRBJ2-2, with 11 bases fitting TRBD2. The CDR3 covers 18 residues. V shed 0 bases, J shed 7 bases, and the junction held 10 bases outside the gene matches. CDR1 is SGHTA and CDR2 is FQGNSA in the germline V gene. CDR3 DNA: TGTGCCAGCAGCTTAGCCCATAGGCGACTAGCGGGGAGCGGGGAGCTGTTTTTT. Amino acids: CASSLAHRRLAGSGELFF.

J is TRBJ2-7 and V is TRBV19, with 8 nucleotides matching TRBD1. V lost 6 bases to trimming and J lost 3 bases; unmatched junction nucleotides: 7. CDR3 size: 14 residues. Germline loops: CDR1 LNHDA, CDR2 SQIVND (reference sequence). CDR3 region: CASSYTGTGYEQYF. For the CDR3, the DNA is TGTGCCAGTAGCTATACCGGGACAGGCTACGAGCAGTACTTC.

This clone has more than one count but fewer than ten. This chain joins TRBV7-8 and TRBJ1-1, with 7 nucleotides matching TRBD1. The CDR3 spans 15 residues. Germline V CDR1 and CDR2: SGHVS, FQNEAQ. The J segment lost 5 bases and the V segment lost 5 bases, leaving 11 bases of the junction unmatched. This chain's CDR3 is CASSTGVGILTEAFF. The DNA for the CDR3 is TGTGCCAGCAGCACAGGGGTGGGGATTTTGACTGAAGCTTTCTTT.

This clone was seen once. The chain joins TRBV10-1 to TRBJ1-1, with D possibly being TRBD1 (5 bases). The CDR3 is 16 amino acids. Germline CDR1 reads WNHNN; CDR2 reads SYGVQD (reference sequence). V lost 2 bases and J lost 4, with 17 bases in between. For the CDR3, the DNA is TGCGCCAGCAGTGAGGGGAGGCTCGGGGGATTCACTGAAGCTTTCTTT. Its translation: CASSEGRLGGFTEAFF.

This chain uses TRBV24-1 with TRBJ2-5, with D perhaps TRBD2 (6 bases). The germline V gene has CDR1 KGHDR and CDR2 SFDVKD. The V end lost 7 bases, the J end lost 7 bases, and 21 bases lay between the germline ends. CDR3 size: 15 residues. CDR3 amino acids: CATSDPGTPKGTQYF. In nucleotides, the CDR3 is TGTGCCACCAGCGATCCCGGGACTCCCAAGGGGACCCAGTACTTC.

V usage is TRBV28 and J usage is TRBJ1-5; D gene unclear. Between the trimmed V and J ends, which lost 2 bases and 3 bases, there was a span of 5 bases. The CDR3 runs to 13 residues. Looked up from germline, CDR1 is MDHEN and CDR2 is SYDVKM. This CDR3 reads CASSLGFNQPQHF. The CDR3 coding sequence is TGTGCCAGCAGTTTAGGTTTCAATCAGCCCCAGCATTTT.

The chain joins TRBV6-1 to TRBJ2-7; 11 bases match TRBD2. The CDR3 spans 16 residues. Trimming removed 3 bases from V and 7 bases from J; junction bases left unmatched: 11. Germline V gene sequence: CDR1 MNHNS, CDR2 SASEGT. For the CDR3, the DNA is TGTGCCAGCAGTGAGGTCGCTGCTAGCGGGGGGAATGAGCAGTACTTC. It specifies CASSEVAASGGNEQYF.

The chain recombines TRBV5-1 with TRBJ2-5; maybe TRBD2 (6 bases). The germline V gene has CDR1 SGHRS and CDR2 YFSETQ. V dropped 1 base and J dropped 2 bases, with 9 bases sitting between them. The CDR3 extends over 14 amino acids. As DNA, the CDR3 is TGCGCCAGCAGCTTGATGGGGGGTCAAGAGACCCAGTACTTC. It specifies CASSLMGGQETQYF.

J is TRBJ1-1 and V is TRBV18; a weak D match, TRBD1 (5 bases). The V and J ends lost 3 bases and 2 bases respectively, with 10 bases between them. CDR3 length equals 14 residues. CDR1 and CDR2 from the germline V gene are KGHSH and LQKENI. CDR3 sequence: CASSPRDLNTEAFF. The DNA of the CDR3 is TGTGCCAGCTCACCCAGGGACCTCAACACTGAAGCTTTCTTT.

The chain uses TRBV24-1 and TRBJ2-1, with 7 bases fitting TRBD2. Germline V gene data show CDR1 as KGHDR and CDR2 as SFDVKD. CDR3 length: 16 amino acids. V dropped 0 bases and J dropped 0; count of bases not matched to a gene: 1. CDR3: CATSDLGGSSYNEQFF. The CDR3 DNA follows: TGTGCCACCAGTGATTTGGGCGGGAGCTCCTACAATGAGCAGTTCTTC.

About this clone: A read error may account for a junction end that differs from germline. The chain links TRBV10-3 to TRBJ2-5; D is perhaps TRBD1 (6 bases). The CDR3 is 15 amino acids. CDR1 is ENHRY, CDR2 SYGVKD, per germline. The CDR3 DNA reads as TGTGCCTTCAGTACGACTGGGGGCGGGTGGGAGACCCAGTACTTC. Amino acids: CAFSTTGGGWETQYF.

The rearrangement joins TRBV11-2 to TRBJ1-4; D is ambiguous. V lost 0 bases and J lost 1, with 12 bases in between. The CDR3 is made up of 17 amino acids. Germline V gene lookup returns CDR1 SGHAT and CDR2 FQNNGV. This CDR3 reads CASSLDLVGLTNEKLFF. DNA for the CDR3: TGTGCCAGCAGCTTAGATTTGGTTGGGTTAACTAATGAAAAACTGTTTTTT.

The chain carries TRBV5-1 and TRBJ2-3; no definite D call. V was shortened by 0 bases and J by 2 bases, with 10 bases between the two germline ends. The CDR3 has 15 amino acids. From germline, CDR1 is SGHRS and CDR2 YFSETQ. CDR3 sequence (DNA): TGCGCCAGCAGCTTGGAGGCTAGACCCACAGATACGCAGTATTTT. Translating gives CASSLEARPTDTQYF.